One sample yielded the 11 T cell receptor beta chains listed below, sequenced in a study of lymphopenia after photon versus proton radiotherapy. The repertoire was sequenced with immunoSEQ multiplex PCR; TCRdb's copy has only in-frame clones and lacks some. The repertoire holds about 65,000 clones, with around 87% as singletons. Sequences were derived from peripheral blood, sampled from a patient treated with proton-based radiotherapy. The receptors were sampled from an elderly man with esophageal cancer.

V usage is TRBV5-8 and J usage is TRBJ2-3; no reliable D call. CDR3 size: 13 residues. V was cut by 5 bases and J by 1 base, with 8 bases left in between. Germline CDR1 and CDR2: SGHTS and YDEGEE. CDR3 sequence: CASRGRGTDTQYF. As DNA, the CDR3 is TGTGCCAGCAGGGGCCGAGGCACAGATACGCAGTATTTT.

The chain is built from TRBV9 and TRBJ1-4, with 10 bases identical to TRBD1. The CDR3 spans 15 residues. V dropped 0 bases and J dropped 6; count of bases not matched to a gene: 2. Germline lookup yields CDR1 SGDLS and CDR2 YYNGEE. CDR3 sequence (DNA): TGTGCCAGCAGCGTAGCCGGGACAGGGGATGAAAAACTGTTTTTT. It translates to CASSVAGTGDEKLFF.

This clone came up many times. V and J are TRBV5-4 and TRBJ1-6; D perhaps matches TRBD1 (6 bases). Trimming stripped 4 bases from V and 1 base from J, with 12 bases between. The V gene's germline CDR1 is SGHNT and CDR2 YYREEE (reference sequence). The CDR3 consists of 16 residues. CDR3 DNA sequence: TGTGCCAGCAGCCCGGGAGGGGGGTCCTATAATTCACCCCTCCACTTT. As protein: CASSPGGGSYNSPLHF.

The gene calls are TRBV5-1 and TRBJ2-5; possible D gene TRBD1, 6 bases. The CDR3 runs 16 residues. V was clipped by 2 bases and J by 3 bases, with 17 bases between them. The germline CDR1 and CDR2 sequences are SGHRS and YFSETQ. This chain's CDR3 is CASSLQGRGREETQYF. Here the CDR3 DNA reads TGCGCCAGCAGCTTACAGGGACGGGGCCGAGAAGAGACCCAGTACTTC.

This CDR3 is CASSPLFGQINTGELFF. CDR3 nucleotides: TGTGCCAGCTCACCTTTGTTTGGACAAATTAACACCGGGGAGCTGTTTTTT. This chain joins TRBV18 and TRBJ2-2; tentative D call: TRBD1 (5 bases). CDR3 length: 17 amino acids. The V gene's germline CDR1 is KGHSH and CDR2 LQKENI. Trimming took 3 bases from V and 2 from J, leaving 16 bases between them.

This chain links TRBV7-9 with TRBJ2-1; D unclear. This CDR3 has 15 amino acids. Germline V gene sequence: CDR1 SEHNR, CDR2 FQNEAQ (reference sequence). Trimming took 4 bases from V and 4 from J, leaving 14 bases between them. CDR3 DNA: TGTGCCAGCAGCTCGCCCGCCCGGCAATACAATGAGCAGTTCTTC. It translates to CASSSPARQYNEQFF.

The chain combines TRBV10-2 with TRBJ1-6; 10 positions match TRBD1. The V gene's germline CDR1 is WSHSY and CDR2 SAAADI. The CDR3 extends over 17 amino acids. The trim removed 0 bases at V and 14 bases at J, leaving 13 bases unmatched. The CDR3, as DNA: TGCGCCAGCAGTGAGTCGCGGGGGACAGGGGCCTCTTCGACCCTCCACTTT. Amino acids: CASSESRGTGASSTLHF.

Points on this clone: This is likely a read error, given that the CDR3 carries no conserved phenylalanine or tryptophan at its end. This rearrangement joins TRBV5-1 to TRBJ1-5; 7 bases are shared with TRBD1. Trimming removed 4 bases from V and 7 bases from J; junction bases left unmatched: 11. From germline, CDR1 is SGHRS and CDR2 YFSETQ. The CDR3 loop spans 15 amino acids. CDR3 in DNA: TGCGCCAGCAGCCCGGAAGGGACAGCTAACCAGCCCCAGCATGTT. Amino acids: CASSPEGTANQPQHV.

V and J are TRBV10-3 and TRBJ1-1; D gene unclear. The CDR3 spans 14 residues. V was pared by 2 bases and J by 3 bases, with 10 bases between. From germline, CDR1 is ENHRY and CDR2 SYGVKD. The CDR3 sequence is CAISENGWDTEAFF. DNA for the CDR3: TGTGCCATCAGTGAGAACGGTTGGGACACTGAAGCTTTCTTT.

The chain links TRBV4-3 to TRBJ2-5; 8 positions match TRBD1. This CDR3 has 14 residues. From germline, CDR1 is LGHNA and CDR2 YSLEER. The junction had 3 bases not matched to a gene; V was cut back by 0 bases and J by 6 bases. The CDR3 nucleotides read TGCGCCAGCAGCCAAGATCGGACAGGGCAGACCCAGTACTTC. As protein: CASSQDRTGQTQYF.

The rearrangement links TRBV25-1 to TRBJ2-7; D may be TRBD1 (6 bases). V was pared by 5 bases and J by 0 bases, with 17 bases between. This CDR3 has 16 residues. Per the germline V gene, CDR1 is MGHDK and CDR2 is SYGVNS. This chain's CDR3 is CASSRAGVFSSYEQYF. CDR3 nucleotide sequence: TGTGCCAGCAGTAGGGCAGGGGTCTTCAGCTCCTACGAGCAGTACTTC.